The 20 T cell receptor beta chains in this list originate from one sample, sequenced in a study of CD8+CD57+ T cells in acquired aplastic anemia. Patients sequenced had flow cytometry evidence of CD8+CD57+ cell expansion. Genomic DNA templated the TCR beta VDJ and CDR3 profiling. TCRdb re-derived calls from the reads in MiXCR, one entry per CDR3 protein. The table records 150,000 or so distinct CDR3 sequences, less than 60% of them present only once. The sample consisted of sorted CD4+, CD8+, or CD8+CD57+ T cells (not recorded which) from PBMCs. The source is a human donor with aplastic anemia.

V and J are TRBV10-2 and TRBJ1-2; D possibly corresponds to TRBD1 (5 bases). This CDR3 is built from 13 residues. Looked up from germline, CDR1 is WSHSY and CDR2 is SAAADI. V was cut by 5 bases and J by 8 bases, with 15 bases left in between. The CDR3 DNA follows: TGCGCCAGCAGTCCATCAGGGTATGGAGGCTACACCTTC. This sequence encodes CASSPSGYGGYTF.

The chain employs TRBV2 and TRBJ1-1, with 8 bases fitting TRBD1. The CDR3 spans 14 residues. Germline V gene sequence: CDR1 SNHLY, CDR2 FYNNEI. Trimming took 6 bases from V and 4 from J; bases not matched to a gene: 7. In nucleotides, the CDR3 is TGTGCCAGCAGAAAACAGGGGGTGACCACTGAAGCTTTCTTT. It translates to CASRKQGVTTEAFF.

The chain recombines TRBV7-2 with TRBJ2-3; D is ambiguous. V lost 5 bases to trimming and J lost 2 bases, with 5 bases between them. CDR1 is SGHTA, CDR2 FQGNSA, per germline. This CDR3 is 12 amino acids long. The CDR3 nucleotides are TGTGCCAGCAGCCCAGACACAGATACGCAGTATTTT. This codes for CASSPDTDTQYF.

This clonotype was recorded once. This may come from a read error, since a much larger clone is one base off. This CDR3 is CASSLVGEARGAFF. The CDR3 region has the DNA TGTGCCAGCAGCTTGGTGGGGGAAGCAAGGGGAGCTTTCTTT. The J gene is TRBJ1-1, the V gene TRBV5-5, with D perhaps TRBD1 (5 bases). Germline CDR1 reads SGHKS; CDR2 reads YYEKEE (reference sequence). The CDR3 sequence is 14 residues long. Trimming removed 0 bases at V and 10 bases at J, with 16 bases between.

The genes are TRBV12-3 or TRBV12-4 and TRBJ1-3, with D hard to call. The CDR3 is made up of 14 amino acids. V was pared by 4 bases and J by 1 base, with 8 bases between. The CDR3 bases are TGTGCCAGCAGTTCGTGGAGATCTGGAAACACCATATATTTT. Protein sequence: CASSSWRSGNTIYF.

V usage is TRBV6-4 and J usage is TRBJ2-4; tentatively, D is TRBD1 (6 bases). The germline V gene has CDR1 MRHNA and CDR2 SNTAGT. The germline V and J ends were trimmed by 6 bases and 8 bases, with 14 bases remaining between them. The CDR3 totals 13 residues. CDR3 sequence reads: CASRGALWDIQYF. In DNA form, the CDR3 reads TGTGCCAGCAGGGGGGCACTCTGGGACATTCAGTACTTC.

The J gene is TRBJ1-5, the V gene TRBV6-1; the D gene is possibly TRBD1 (5 bases). Germline CDR1 and CDR2: MNHNS and SASEGT. The length of the CDR3 is 15 residues. The V end was cut by 2 bases, the J end by 6 bases, with 14 bases between. CDR3 bases: TGTGCCAGCAGTGAACGGGGGGATTGGCGTCAGCCCCAGCATTTT. It codes for CASSERGDWRQPQHF.

On this clonotype: One junction end disagrees with the germline gene, perhaps due to a read error. J is TRBJ1-1 and V is TRBV2; D is unclear. The germline gives CDR1 SNHLY, CDR2 FYNNEI. The CDR3 has 12 residues. The CDR3 DNA reads TGTGCCAGCAGGGAAGACACTACTGAAGCTTTCTTT. This codes for CASREDTTEAFF.

This chain connects TRBV7-2 to TRBJ1-6; D remains unclear. Trimming removed 5 bases from V and 2 bases from J, with 10 bases in between. Per the germline V gene, CDR1 is SGHTA and CDR2 is FQGNSA. The CDR3 spans 15 residues. Here the CDR3 reads CASSPQAAYNSPLHF. The DNA of the CDR3 is TGTGCCAGCAGCCCCCAGGCCGCCTATAATTCACCCCTCCACTTT.

Details on this clonotype: One junction end does not reproduce the germline sequence, and a read error may be involved. The chain's CDR3 is CASSSGTINTGELYF. As DNA, the CDR3 is TGTGCCAGCAGTTCCGGGACAATCAACACCGGGGAGCTGTACTTC. This chain connects TRBV6-5 to TRBJ2-7, with D possibly TRBD1 on 6 matching bases. Germline V gene sequence: CDR1 MNHEY, CDR2 SVGAGI. CDR3 length: 15 residues.

This clonotype was detected only a few times. This sequence joins TRBV7-9 and TRBJ1-5; D is ambiguous. This CDR3 spans 15 amino acids. The V end was cut by 1 base, the J end by 9 bases, with 16 bases between. Germline CDR1 reads SEHNR; CDR2 reads FQNEAQ (reference sequence). CDR3 in amino acids: CASSLGPGLGGPQHF. The CDR3 DNA follows: TGTGCCAGCAGCTTAGGACCCGGACTCGGCGGGCCCCAGCATTTT.

This clonotype came up a few times. The chain joins TRBV7-9 to TRBJ2-7, with unresolved D. The CDR3 extends over 13 amino acids. Germline CDR1 reads SEHNR; CDR2 reads FQNEAQ (reference sequence). V was shortened by 6 bases and J by 2 bases, with 11 bases between the two germline ends. Written as DNA, the CDR3 is TGTGCCAGCAGAGAAGACACGGCCTACGAGCAGTACTTC. Its translation: CASREDTAYEQYF.

V and J are TRBV2 and TRBJ2-7; perhaps TRBD1 as D (5 bases). This CDR3 comprises 13 residues. The germline CDR1 and CDR2 sequences are SNHLY and FYNNEI. V was trimmed by 7 bases and J by 1 base, leaving 11 bases between them. CDR3 loop: CASKVGDSYEQYF. The DNA for the CDR3 is TGTGCCAGCAAGGTAGGGGATTCCTACGAGCAGTACTTC.

The rearrangement joins TRBV5-5 to TRBJ1-5; D ambiguous. The CDR3 contains 16 residues. The V gene lost 0 bases and the J gene lost 3 bases, with 13 bases spanning the gap. The V gene's germline CDR1 is SGHKS and CDR2 YYEKEE (reference sequence). Written as DNA, the CDR3 is TGTGCCAGCAGCTTGGCGGCCCGGCTCTCCAATCAGCCCCAGCATTTT. Its protein is CASSLAARLSNQPQHF.

The chain carries TRBV25-1 and TRBJ1-6, with unresolved D. The CDR3 length is 14 residues. The germline V gene has CDR1 MGHDK and CDR2 SYGVNS. Between the trimmed V and J ends, which lost 5 bases and 14 bases, there was a span of 19 bases. CDR3 loop: CASSYLDSVGTLHF. The DNA for the CDR3 is TGTGCCAGCAGTTACTTGGACTCGGTGGGGACCCTCCACTTT.

This clonotype was counted at least ten times. This chain joins TRBV2 and TRBJ2-7; D may be TRBD1 (6 bases). Per germline, CDR1 SNHLY and CDR2 FYNNEI. The V end was cut by 1 base, the J end by 7 bases, with 17 bases between. CDR3 length: 15 residues. CDR3 nucleotides: TGTGCCAGCAGTGAAGTGGGACACCCTAAAGGGGAGCAGTACTTC. Translating it yields CASSEVGHPKGEQYF.

This clonotype has a count of ten or more. The chain combines TRBV4-1 with TRBJ2-5; 7 nucleotides match TRBD1. The CDR3 spans 15 residues. Losses at the gene ends were 5 bases for V and 2 bases for J; bases not matched to a gene: 8. CDR1 is MGHRA, CDR2 YSYEKL, per germline. CDR3 loop: CASSYRQGWQETQYF. The CDR3 DNA reads TGCGCCAGCAGCTATCGACAGGGATGGCAAGAGACCCAGTACTTC.

This clonotype was seen at least ten times. The chain carries TRBV5-1 and TRBJ1-2; D call uncertain. V was trimmed by 2 bases and J by 7 bases, leaving 15 bases between them. There are 14 residues in the CDR3. Germline assignment: CDR1 SGHRS and CDR2 YFSETQ. CDR3 residues: CASSFHIGKGGYTF. The DNA of the CDR3 is TGCGCCAGCAGCTTCCACATAGGGAAGGGTGGCTACACCTTC.

V usage is TRBV6-4 and J usage is TRBJ2-3, with TRBD2 identical over 8 bases. J lost 1 base, V lost 0 bases, and 0 bases had no gene match. The CDR3 consists of 15 residues. The germline V gene encodes CDR1 MRHNA and CDR2 SNTAGT. The DNA for the CDR3 is TGTGCCAGCAGTGACTCGCGGGGGGGCACAGATACGCAGTATTTT. Residues: CASSDSRGGTDTQYF.

This rearrangement joins TRBV5-1 to TRBJ1-1; D unclear. The CDR3 runs 11 residues. V was shortened by 7 bases and J by 5 bases, with 9 bases between the two germline ends. CDR1 SGHRS and CDR2 YFSETQ come from the germline V gene. In nucleotides, the CDR3 is TGCGCCAGCCTGGTTAAGACTGAAGCTTTCTTT. Encoded protein: CASLVKTEAFF.